This T cell receptor (beta chain) was sequenced during a study of regulatory T cells in long-lasting Graves disease. For TCR beta, libraries came from iRepertoire HTBI primers and Arm-PCR of CDR3 regions. In the authors' methods: Throughout the samples, researchers identified 62 TRBV and more than twelve TRBJ segments. Each CDR3 protein is one row after TCRdb ran MiXCR on the multiplex PCR reads. The V and J calls and clone size are TCRdb's, not the authors'. Of some 450,000 distinct CDR3 sequences in the sample, 23% were seen once. The study's findings and limits: A reduction in accuracy may have resulted from the small sample size.

On this clonotype itself: Antigen specificity is unknown.

Time point: persistent/refractory GD, antithyroid drugs over 5 years with positive TRAb. With RNA extracted from PBMCs as input, the TCR library was made. The TCR sequence derives from a female donor with Graves disease. The material was peripheral blood mononuclear cells (PBMCs), obtained when the disease was refractory, from a patient treated with antithyroid drugs.

DNA of the CDR3: TGTGCCAGCAGTCCAACGGGACTTTCAGATACGCAGTATTTT. It encodes CASSPTGLSDTQYF. This rearrangement joins TRBV28 to TRBJ2-3, with D possibly being TRBD2 (6 bases). The CDR3 runs 14 residues. Per germline, CDR1 MDHEN and CDR2 SYDVKM. The ends were cut back, 5 bases at V and 4 bases at J, with 13 bases in the middle.